This entry lists 6 T cell receptor beta chains sequenced from one sample in a study of cytomegalovirus exposure and HLA in healthy donors. PCR involved 60 Vbeta and 13 Jbeta primers. Measured with immunoSEQ multiplex PCR; TCRdb has only the in-frame clones, and not every one. The sample records 35,000 to 50,000 clones, about 85% being singletons. Specimen: PBMCs. The receptor source for this set is a man between 50 and 59 years old in good health and CMV-seronegative.

The chain uses TRBV4-2 and TRBJ2-3, with 10 bases that match TRBD2. From germline, CDR1 is LGHNA and CDR2 YNFKEQ. V shed 4 bases and J 4 bases; nucleotides not matched to a gene: 8. CDR3 length: 16 residues. For the CDR3, the DNA is TGTGCCAGCAGCCCTCGTAGCGGGAGGAGTGCAGATACGCAGTATTTT. Its translation is CASSPRSGRSADTQYF.

This rearrangement joins TRBV5-4 to TRBJ2-7; a weak D match, TRBD2 (5 bases). There are 15 residues in the CDR3. Looked up from germline, CDR1 is SGHNT and CDR2 is YYREEE (reference sequence). Trimming removed 0 bases at V and 0 bases at J, with 10 bases between. CDR3 sequence (DNA): TGTGCCAGCAGCTTGGCCGGGGTTTCCTCCTACGAGCAGTACTTC. It codes for CASSLAGVSSYEQYF.

The gene calls are TRBV4-3 and TRBJ2-3; 9 nucleotides match TRBD2. Trimming removed 0 bases from V and 4 bases from J; junction bases left unmatched: 8. The CDR3 consists of 17 residues. Germline V CDR1 and CDR2: LGHNA, YSLEER. CDR3 sequence (DNA): TGCGCCAGCAGCCAAGATAGCGGGGGCGTGGGTGCAGATACGCAGTATTTT. Its protein product is CASSQDSGGVGADTQYF.

The J gene is TRBJ1-6, the V gene TRBV2; TRBD1 matches 7 bases. J gave up 5 bases and V 9 bases, and 10 bases lay outside the gene matches. Germline V gene sequence: CDR1 SNHLY, CDR2 FYNNEI. This CDR3 is built from 15 residues. DNA of the CDR3: TGTGCCAGTCAAGGGGGCCGTAATAATAATTCACCCCTCCACTTT. This sequence encodes CASQGGRNNNSPLHF.

This chain connects TRBV7-2 to TRBJ2-5; tentatively, D is TRBD1 (6 bases). V dropped 3 bases and J dropped 2 bases, with 10 bases sitting between them. The CDR3 is 14 amino acids. Germline CDR1 is SGHTA and CDR2 is FQGNSA. DNA of the CDR3: TGTGCCAGCAGCTTTCAAACAGGGCAAGAGACCCAGTACTTC. Translating it yields CASSFQTGQETQYF.

This rearrangement joins TRBV9 to TRBJ2-5; 8 bases align to TRBD2. The CDR3 is 12 amino acids. The trim removed 5 bases at V and 5 bases at J, leaving 2 bases unmatched. Germline CDR1 reads SGDLS; CDR2 reads YYNGEE. CDR3 DNA sequence: TGTGCCAGCAGTCCTAGCGGGGAGACCCAGTACTTC. Its protein product is CASSPSGETQYF.